This TCR beta chain derives from a study of cytomegalovirus exposure and HLA in healthy donors. Study summary: There were fewer than 130 million unique TCR beta sequences, drawn from about 179 million T cells, in an earlier analysis.

The CDR3 is made up of 15 amino acids. The ends lost 4 bases at V and 7 bases at J; junction bases unmatched: 10. Per germline, CDR1 SGDLS and CDR2 YYNGEE. The PCR made use of 60 Vbeta and 13 Jbeta primers. Some clones are missing from TCRdb's copy, which holds only in-frame ones; the method was immunoSEQ multiplex PCR. Of over 95,000 clones listed, just under 75% were seen once; the top ten hold 2% to 2.5%. This cohort consisted of healthy bone marrow donors. This chain joins TRBV9 and TRBJ2-2; 7 nucleotides align to TRBD1. The TCR sequence derives from a human donor in good health. Sequencing input: PBMCs. DNA for the CDR3: TGTGCCAGCAGCTACGGACAGGCGTCGATCGGGGAGCTGTTTTTT. The encoded protein is CASSYGQASIGELFF.